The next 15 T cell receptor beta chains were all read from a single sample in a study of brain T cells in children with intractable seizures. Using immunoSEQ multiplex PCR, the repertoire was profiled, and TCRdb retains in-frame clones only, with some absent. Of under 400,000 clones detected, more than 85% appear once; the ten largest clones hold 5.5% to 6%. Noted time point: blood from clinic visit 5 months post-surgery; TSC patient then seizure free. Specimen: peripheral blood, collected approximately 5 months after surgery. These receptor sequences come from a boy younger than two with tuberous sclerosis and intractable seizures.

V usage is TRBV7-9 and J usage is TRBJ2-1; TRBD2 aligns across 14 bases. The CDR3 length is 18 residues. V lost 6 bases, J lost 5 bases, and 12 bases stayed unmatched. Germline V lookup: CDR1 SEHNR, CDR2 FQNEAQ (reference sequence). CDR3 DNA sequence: TGTGCCAGCAGGTCTCCGGGACTAGCGGGAGAGAAGCACAATGAGCAGTTCTTC. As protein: CASRSPGLAGEKHNEQFF.

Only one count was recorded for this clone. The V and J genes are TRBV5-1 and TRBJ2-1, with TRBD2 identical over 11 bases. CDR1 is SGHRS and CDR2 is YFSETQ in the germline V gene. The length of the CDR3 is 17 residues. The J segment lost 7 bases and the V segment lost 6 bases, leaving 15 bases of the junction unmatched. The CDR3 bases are TGCGCCAGCACACTAGCGGGGGCCCCTCTCGTGGGGAATGAGCAGTTCTTC. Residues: CASTLAGAPLVGNEQFF.

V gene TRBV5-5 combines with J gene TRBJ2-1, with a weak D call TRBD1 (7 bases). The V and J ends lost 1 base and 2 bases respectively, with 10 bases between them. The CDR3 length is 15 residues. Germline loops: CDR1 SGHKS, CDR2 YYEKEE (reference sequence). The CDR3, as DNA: TGTGCCAGCAGCTTGCAGGGGGGTCCCTACAATGAGCAGTTCTTC. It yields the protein CASSLQGGPYNEQFF.

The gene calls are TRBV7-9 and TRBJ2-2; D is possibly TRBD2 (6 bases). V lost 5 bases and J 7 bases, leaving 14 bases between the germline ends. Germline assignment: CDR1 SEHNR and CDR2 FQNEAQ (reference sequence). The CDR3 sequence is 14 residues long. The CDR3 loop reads CASSPVFSGGELFF. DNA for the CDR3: TGTGCCAGCAGCCCGGTTTTTAGCGGCGGGGAGCTGTTTTTT.

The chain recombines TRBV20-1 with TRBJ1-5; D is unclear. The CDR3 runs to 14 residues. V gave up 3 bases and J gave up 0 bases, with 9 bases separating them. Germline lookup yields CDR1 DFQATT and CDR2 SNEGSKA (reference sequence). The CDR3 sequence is CSASKQYSNQPQHF. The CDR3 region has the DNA TGCAGTGCTAGTAAACAATATAGCAATCAGCCCCAGCATTTT.

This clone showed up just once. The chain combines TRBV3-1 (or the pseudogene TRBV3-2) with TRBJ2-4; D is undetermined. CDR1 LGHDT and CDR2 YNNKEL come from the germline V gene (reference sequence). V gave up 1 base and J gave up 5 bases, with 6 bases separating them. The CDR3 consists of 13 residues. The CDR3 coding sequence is TGTGCCAGCAGCCAAGGCGTCGAAAACATTCAGTACTTC. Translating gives CASSQGVENIQYF.

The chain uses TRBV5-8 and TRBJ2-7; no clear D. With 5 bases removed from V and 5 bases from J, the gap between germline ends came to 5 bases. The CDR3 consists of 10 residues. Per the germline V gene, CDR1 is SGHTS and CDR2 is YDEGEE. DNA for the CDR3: TGTGCCAGCAGGAGTAACGAGCAGTACTTC. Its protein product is CASRSNEQYF.

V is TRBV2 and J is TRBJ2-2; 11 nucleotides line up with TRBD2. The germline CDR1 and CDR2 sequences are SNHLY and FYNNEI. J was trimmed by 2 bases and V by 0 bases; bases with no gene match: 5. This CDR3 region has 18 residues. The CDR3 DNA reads TGTGCCAGCAGTGAAGCGCTCGGGACTAGCGGTAACACCGGGGAGCTGTTTTTT. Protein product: CASSEALGTSGNTGELFF.

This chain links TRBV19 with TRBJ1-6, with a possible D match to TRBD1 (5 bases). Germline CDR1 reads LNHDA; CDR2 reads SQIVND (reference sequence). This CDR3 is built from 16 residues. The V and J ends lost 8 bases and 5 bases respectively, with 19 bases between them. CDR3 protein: CASSPFWGTDNSPLHF. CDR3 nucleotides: TGTGCCAGTTCACCCTTTTGGGGGACGGATAATTCACCCCTCCACTTT.

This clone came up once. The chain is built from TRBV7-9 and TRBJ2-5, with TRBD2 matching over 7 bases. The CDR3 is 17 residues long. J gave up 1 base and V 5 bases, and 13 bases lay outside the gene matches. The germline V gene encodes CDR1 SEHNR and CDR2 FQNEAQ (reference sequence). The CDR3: CASSPSWVAGIQETQYF. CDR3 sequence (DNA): TGTGCCAGCAGCCCCTCGTGGGTAGCGGGCATCCAAGAGACCCAGTACTTC.

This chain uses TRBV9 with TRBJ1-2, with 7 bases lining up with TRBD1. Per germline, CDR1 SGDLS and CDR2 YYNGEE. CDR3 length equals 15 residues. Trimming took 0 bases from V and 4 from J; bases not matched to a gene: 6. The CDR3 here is CASSVETGPGYGYTF. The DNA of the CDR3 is TGTGCCAGCAGCGTAGAGACAGGGCCTGGCTATGGCTACACCTTC. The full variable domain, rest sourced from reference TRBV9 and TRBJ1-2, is DSGVTQTPKHLITATGQRVTLRCSPRSGDLSVYWYQQSLDQGLQFLIQYYNGEERAKGNILERFSAQQFPDLHSELNLSSLELGDSALYFCASSVETGPGYGYTFGSGTRLTVV.

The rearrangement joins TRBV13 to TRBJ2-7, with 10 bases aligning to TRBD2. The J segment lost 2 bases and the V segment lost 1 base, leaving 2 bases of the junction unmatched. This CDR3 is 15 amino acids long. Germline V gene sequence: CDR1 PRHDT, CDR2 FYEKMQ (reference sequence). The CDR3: CASSLATSGTYEQYF. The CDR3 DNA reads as TGTGCCAGCAGCTTAGCTACTAGCGGGACCTACGAGCAGTACTTC.

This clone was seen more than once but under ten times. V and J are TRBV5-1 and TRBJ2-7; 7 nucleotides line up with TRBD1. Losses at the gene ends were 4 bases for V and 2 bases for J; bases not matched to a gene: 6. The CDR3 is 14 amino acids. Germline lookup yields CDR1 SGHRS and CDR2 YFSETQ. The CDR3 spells CASSPGTEPYEQYF. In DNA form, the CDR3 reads TGCGCCAGCAGCCCCGGGACAGAACCCTACGAGCAGTACTTC.

CDR3 nucleotide sequence: TGTGCCAGCTCACCAGAGTTGTTCGGGGAACGGGGGAATGAGCAGTTCTTC. Its protein product is CASSPELFGERGNEQFF. J is TRBJ2-1 and V is TRBV18; TRBD2 is a possible D gene (6 bases). The CDR3 totals 17 residues. Germline V CDR1 and CDR2: KGHSH, LQKENI. The V gene lost 2 bases and the J gene lost 7 bases, with 21 bases spanning the gap.

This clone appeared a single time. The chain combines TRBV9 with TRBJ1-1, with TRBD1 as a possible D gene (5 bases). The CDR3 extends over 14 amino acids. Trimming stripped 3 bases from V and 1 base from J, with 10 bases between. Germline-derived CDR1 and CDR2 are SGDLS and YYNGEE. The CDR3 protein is CASSGDDRNTEAFF. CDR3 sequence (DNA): TGTGCCAGCAGCGGAGACGACAGGAACACTGAAGCTTTCTTT.